The source of this T cell receptor beta chain is a study of blood T cell repertoires in COVID-19. In the study overall: Both acute and convalescent COVID-19 samples were obtained from the United States, Italy and Spain. PBMCs, B-cell-depleted T cells, or T cells were the source of the cDNA or gDNA that made up the material.

Trimming removed 1 base from V and 2 bases from J, with 20 bases in between. The CDR3 extends over 18 amino acids. Germline V gene lookup returns CDR1 MGHRA and CDR2 YSYEKL. Sequencing was performed with immunoSEQ multiplex PCR; in TCRdb, only in-frame clones are kept and a portion is missing. The sample lists about 170,000 clones, 85% to 90% occurring once. The receptor's source is a man aged 50 or older who had recovered from COVID-19. Sequencing was carried out using peripheral blood. V and J are TRBV4-1 and TRBJ2-5; D is perhaps TRBD1 (5 bases). As DNA, the CDR3 is TGCGCCAGCAGCCAAGGGTTATCAGGGCCACAAAATCAAGAGACCCAGTACTTC. Protein: CASSQGLSGPQNQETQYF.